The sequence of this TCR beta chain was determined in a study of Ad26.COV2.S vaccination and SARS-CoV-2 variants. Noted treatment: 15 to 20 received Ad26.COV2.S at low or high dose, single or two shots; several received placebo; per-sample allocation not given. Day 63 after the first injection of vaccine or placebo was the sampling time. Vaccine was an Ad26 vector expressing Wuhan-strain SARS-CoV-2 spike. V gave up 7 bases and J gave up 0 bases, with 16 bases separating them. This CDR3 region has 15 residues. CDR1 and CDR2 from the germline V gene are MNHEY and SMNVEV (reference sequence). Clones were read by immunoSEQ multiplex PCR, and TCRdb kept only the in-frame ones, dropping some. The sample records about 370,000 clones, 89% being singletons.

The sample in question was peripheral blood, obtained in a trial of Ad26.COV2.S vaccine versus placebo. The sequence derives from a person between 18 and 60 years old who received the Ad26.COV2.S COVID-19 vaccine or a placebo. This chain joins TRBV27 and TRBJ2-7; tentatively, D is TRBD1 (5 bases). The CDR3, as DNA: TGTGCCAGCAATAGGGGCAGGCCTAGCTCCTACGAGCAGTACTTC. It specifies CASNRGRPSSYEQYF.